The 15 T cell receptor beta chains below come from one sample, sequenced in a study of human T cells and chemical hapten exposure. The time point denotes: patch test 2, 6 weeks after DPC sensitization. As for treatment: therapeutic diphenylcyclopropenone sensitization with weekly scalp DPC. TCRdb processed the RACE reads anew with MiXCR; each CDR3 protein has one entry. This table has tens of thousands of distinct CDR3 sequences, around 10% appearing once. Sequences were derived from whole blood, sampled in connection with sensitization to the hapten diphenylcyclopropenone (DPC). These receptors all come from a woman in her forties or fifties with alopecia areata. Some clones in this sample may be carry-over from other donors' samples.

This clonotype was recorded only once. At one of its ends the junction is not consistent with the germline gene, which may arise from a read error. The gene calls are TRBV4-2 and TRBJ2-2; no definite D call. The CDR3 contains 16 residues. Looked up from germline, CDR1 is LGHNA and CDR2 is YNFKEQ. CDR3 coding DNA: TGTGCCAGCGGCCAAGGGCATACGGTGAACACCGGGGAGCTGTTTTTT. This sequence encodes CASGQGHTVNTGELFF.

This clonotype occurred a few times. The V gene is TRBV6-5, the J gene TRBJ1-1, with D unclear. The CDR3 consists of 15 residues. Per the germline V gene, CDR1 is MNHEY and CDR2 is SVGAGI. With 0 bases removed from V and 3 bases from J, the gap between germline ends came to 11 bases. The CDR3: CASSYSRRAHTEAFF. The CDR3 nucleotides are TGTGCCAGCAGTTACTCGCGGAGAGCCCACACTGAAGCTTTCTTT.

This clonotype was recorded a few times. V and J are TRBV11-2 and TRBJ2-7; 7 nucleotides align to TRBD2. CDR3 length equals 14 residues. Germline-derived CDR1 and CDR2 are SGHAT and FQNNGV. V was clipped by 5 bases and J by 0 bases; unmatched bases: 4. CDR3 sequence: CASSPLAGSYEQYF. CDR3 nucleotide sequence: TGTGCCAGCAGCCCATTAGCGGGCTCCTACGAGCAGTACTTC. The variable domain in full, with the rest retrieved from reference TRBV11-2 and TRBJ2-7, is EAGVAQSPRYKIIEKRQSVAFWCNPISGHATLYWYQQILGQGPKLLIQFQNNGVVDDSQLPKDRFSAERLKGVDSTLKIQPAKLEDSAVYLCASSPLAGSYEQYFGPGTRLTVT.

This clonotype was seen many times. The J gene is TRBJ2-1, the V gene TRBV7-2, with D possibly TRBD1 on 5 matching bases. The CDR3 consists of 14 residues. Germline CDR1 and CDR2: SGHTA and FQGNSA. V was pared by 1 base and J by 10 bases, with 14 bases between. This CDR3 reads CASSLGTSSVEQFF. The CDR3 DNA is TGTGCCAGCAGCTTAGGGACATCGTCCGTAGAGCAGTTCTTC.

This chain joins TRBV20-1 and TRBJ2-3; 10 bases match TRBD2. The trim removed 6 bases at V and 3 bases at J, leaving 6 bases unmatched. The CDR3 totals 14 residues. Germline V CDR1 and CDR2: DFQATT, SNEGSKA (reference sequence). DNA of the CDR3: TGCAGTGCGCCTTCTAGCGGGGGTACAGATACGCAGTATTTT. Its protein product is CSAPSSGGTDTQYF.

This chain links TRBV20-1 with TRBJ1-1, with D perhaps TRBD1 (6 bases). The CDR3 is made up of 14 amino acids. Trimming removed 6 bases at V and 1 base at J, with 15 bases between. The germline CDR1 and CDR2 sequences are DFQATT and SNEGSKA (reference sequence). CDR3 amino acids: CSAAGHLKNTEAFF. For the CDR3, the DNA is TGCAGTGCCGCGGGACACCTGAAGAACACTGAAGCTTTCTTT.

Ten or more counts support this clonotype. The chain links TRBV6-5 to TRBJ1-5; TRBD1 matches 7 bases. The CDR3 loop spans 15 amino acids. CDR1 and CDR2 from the germline V gene are MNHEY and SVGAGI. Unmatched junction bases numbered 9, after V lost 8 bases and J lost 2 bases. CDR3: CASAPQGGRNQPQHF. Here the CDR3 DNA reads TGTGCCAGCGCCCCCCAGGGGGGACGCAATCAGCCCCAGCATTTT.

J is TRBJ1-2 and V is TRBV30, with 7 bases aligning to TRBD1. V gave up 4 bases and J gave up 7 bases; unmatched junction bases: 9. CDR1 is GTSNPN, CDR2 SVGIG, per germline (reference sequence). This CDR3 is built from 13 residues. The CDR3 sequence is CAWTPRQGGGYTF. The CDR3 nucleotides are TGTGCCTGGACCCCAAGACAGGGAGGTGGCTACACCTTC.

V and J are TRBV10-3 and TRBJ1-5; D is perhaps TRBD1 (6 bases). CDR1 and CDR2 from the germline V gene are ENHRY and SYGVKD. This CDR3 has 14 residues. Trimming took 5 bases from V and 4 from J, leaving 12 bases between them. In nucleotides, the CDR3 is TGTGCCATCAGTAAGGGGGAAGGGAATCAGCCCCAGCATTTT. The encoded protein is CAISKGEGNQPQHF.

This clonotype was counted ten times or more. V is TRBV7-2 and J is TRBJ1-4; possibly TRBD1 for D (5 bases). The V end lost 4 bases, the J end lost 4 bases, and 13 bases lay between the germline ends. This CDR3 region has 15 residues. Germline lookup yields CDR1 SGHTA and CDR2 FQGNSA. The CDR3 region is CASSWRQNHNEKLFF. The CDR3 DNA follows: TGTGCCAGCAGCTGGAGACAGAACCATAATGAAAAACTGTTTTTT.

This chain connects TRBV18 to TRBJ1-5; D unresolved. This CDR3 has 12 amino acids. The germline V gene has CDR1 KGHSH and CDR2 LQKENI. Trimming left V 5 bases short and J 7 bases short, with 9 bases between. Written as DNA, the CDR3 is TGTGCCAGCTCATGGAGTCCGCAGCCCCAGCATTTT. It yields the protein CASSWSPQPQHF.

This clonotype was detected ten times or more. This chain links TRBV7-8 with TRBJ1-2; weak D call: TRBD1 (5 bases). Per germline, CDR1 SGHVS and CDR2 FQNEAQ. V shed 4 bases and J shed 4 bases, with 13 bases lying between them. The CDR3 is 14 residues long. CDR3 DNA sequence: TGTGCCAGCAGCTCTGCCAGGGCCAGCTATGGCTACACCTTC. This translates into CASSSARASYGYTF.

This clonotype was counted between two and nine times. V gene TRBV10-2 combines with J gene TRBJ2-2, with 8 positions matching TRBD1. The germline V gene has CDR1 WSHSY and CDR2 SAAADI. Trimming removed 10 bases from V and 6 bases from J; junction bases left unmatched: 7. The CDR3 contains 13 residues. The CDR3 nucleotides read TGCGCCACCCGGACAGGGTGGGCCGGGGAGCTGTTTTTT. This encodes CATRTGWAGELFF.

This clonotype was seen at least ten times. The chain employs TRBV6-2 or TRBV6-3 and TRBJ2-1; D not resolved. Germline values: CDR1 MNHEY, CDR2 SVGEGT. This CDR3 is 12 amino acids long. Trimming shortened V by 0 bases and J by 10 bases, and 7 bases separated the two germline ends. The CDR3 region has the DNA TGTGCCAGCAGTTACTCGCGCCGCGAGCAGTTCTTC. Translated, it gives CASSYSRREQFF.

This clonotype was observed a single time. The CDR3 DNA sequence: TGCGCCGGAACCGCCGGGCGGGACAGCAACACCATATATTTT. It encodes CAGTAGRDSNTIYF. The chain is built from TRBV10-2 and TRBJ1-3, with 7 bases aligning to TRBD1. V trimming: 11 bases; J trimming: 7 bases; junction bases outside the gene matches: 14. The germline V gene encodes CDR1 WSHSY and CDR2 SAAADI. The CDR3 consists of 14 residues.